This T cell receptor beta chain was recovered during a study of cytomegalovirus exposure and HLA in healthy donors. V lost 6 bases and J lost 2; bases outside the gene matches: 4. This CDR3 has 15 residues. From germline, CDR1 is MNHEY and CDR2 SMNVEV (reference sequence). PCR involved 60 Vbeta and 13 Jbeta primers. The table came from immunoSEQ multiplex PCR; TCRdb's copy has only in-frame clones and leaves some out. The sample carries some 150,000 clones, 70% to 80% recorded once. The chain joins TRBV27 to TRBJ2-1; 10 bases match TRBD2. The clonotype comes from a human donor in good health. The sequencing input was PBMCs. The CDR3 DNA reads TGTGCCAGCAGACCCGGGACTAGCGCCTACAATGAGCAGTTCTTC. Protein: CASRPGTSAYNEQFF.